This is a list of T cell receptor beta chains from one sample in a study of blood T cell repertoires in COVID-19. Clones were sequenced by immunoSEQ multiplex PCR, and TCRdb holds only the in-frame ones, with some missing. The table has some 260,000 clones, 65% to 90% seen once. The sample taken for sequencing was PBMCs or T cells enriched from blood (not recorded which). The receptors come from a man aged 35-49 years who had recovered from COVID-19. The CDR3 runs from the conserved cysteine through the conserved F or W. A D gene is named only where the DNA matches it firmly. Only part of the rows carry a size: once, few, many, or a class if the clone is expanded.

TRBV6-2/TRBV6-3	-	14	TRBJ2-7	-	TGTGCCAGCAGTCCCCTGGGGGGGCGGGAAGAGCAGTACTTC	CASSPLGGREEQYF
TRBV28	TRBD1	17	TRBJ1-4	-	TGTGCCAGCAGGGGTATGGGTTTAGGGGGCTTGGTTGAAAAACTGTTTTTT	CASRGMGLGGLVEKLFF
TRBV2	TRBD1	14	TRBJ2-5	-	TGTGCCAGCAGTAAGGACAGGGCCGGAGAGACCCAGTACTTC	CASSKDRAGETQYF
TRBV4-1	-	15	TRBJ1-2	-	TGCGCCAGCAGCCAACCCAGGGGCCTGGGCTATGGCTACACCTTC	CASSQPRGLGYGYTF
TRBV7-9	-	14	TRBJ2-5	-	TGTGCCAGCAGCATCACTACGAGAGGAGAGACCCAGTACTTC	CASSITTRGETQYF
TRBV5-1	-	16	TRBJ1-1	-	TGCGCCAGCAGCCCCCGGGGGGGCTACATGAACACTGAAGCTTTCTTT	CASSPRGGYMNTEAFF
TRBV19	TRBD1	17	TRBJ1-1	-	TGTGCCAGTAGTGAAGGACAGGGGTTTCTGGCGAACACTGAAGCTTTCTTT	CASSEGQGFLANTEAFF
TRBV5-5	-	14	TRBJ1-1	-	TGTGCCAGCAGCTCACAGGGATTGAACACTGAAGCTTTCTTT	CASSSQGLNTEAFF
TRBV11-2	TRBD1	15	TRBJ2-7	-	TGTGCCAGCAGCTTAGGAGCAGGGGGCTCCTACGAGCAGTACTTC	CASSLGAGGSYEQYF
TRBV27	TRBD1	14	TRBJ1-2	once	TGTGCCAGCGCATCCGGGACAGCGAACTATGGCTACACCTTC	CASASGTANYGYTF
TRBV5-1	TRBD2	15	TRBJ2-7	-	TGCGCCAGCAGCTGGGGGGCGGGAGGGCCCCACGAGCAGTACTTC	CASSWGAGGPHEQYF
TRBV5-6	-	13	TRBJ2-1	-	TGTGCCAGCAGCCCCTTCGGGCGGGGTGAGCAGTTCTTC	CASSPFGRGEQFF
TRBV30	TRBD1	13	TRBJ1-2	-	TGTGCCTGGAGAAGGGACAGTAACTATGGCTACACCTTC	CAWRRDSNYGYTF
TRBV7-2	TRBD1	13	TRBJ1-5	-	TGTGCCAGCAGATTAAACAGGGGCCAGCCCCAGCATTTT	CASRLNRGQPQHF
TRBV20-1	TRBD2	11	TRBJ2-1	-	TGCAGTGCTGCCGCTAGCGGACAGCAGTTCTTC	CSAAASGQQFF
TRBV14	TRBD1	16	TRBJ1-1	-	TGTGCCAGCAGCCCCAACAGGGGGATGGTGAACACTGAAGCTTTCTTT	CASSPNRGMVNTEAFF
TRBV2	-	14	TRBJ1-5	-	TGTGCCAGCAGCAACAGCAATAGCAATCAGCCCCAGCATTTT	CASSNSNSNQPQHF
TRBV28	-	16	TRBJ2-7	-	TGTGCCAGCAGTCCATCTATCCGGGAGAAGACCTACGAGCAGTACTTC	CASSPSIREKTYEQYF
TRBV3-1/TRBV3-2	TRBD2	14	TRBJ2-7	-	TGTGCCAGCAGCCAATCGACTAGCGGGATTGAGCAGTACTTC	CASSQSTSGIEQYF
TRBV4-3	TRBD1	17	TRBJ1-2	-	TGCGCCAGCAGCCAACACCGGACAGGACCCACTATCTATGGCTACACCTTC	CASSQHRTGPTIYGYTF
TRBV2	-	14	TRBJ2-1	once	TGTGCCAGCACTAATCTCAGGGGATACAATGAGCAGTTCTTC	CASTNLRGYNEQFF
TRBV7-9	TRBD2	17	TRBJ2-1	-	TGTGCCAGCAGCTTAGGCCGACTAGCGGGGCAAGACAATGAGCAGTTCTTC	CASSLGRLAGQDNEQFF
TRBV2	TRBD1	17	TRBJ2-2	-	TGTGCCAGCATGGGACAGGGGGTTAGCGGGGAAACCGGGGAGCTGTTTTTT	CASMGQGVSGETGELFF